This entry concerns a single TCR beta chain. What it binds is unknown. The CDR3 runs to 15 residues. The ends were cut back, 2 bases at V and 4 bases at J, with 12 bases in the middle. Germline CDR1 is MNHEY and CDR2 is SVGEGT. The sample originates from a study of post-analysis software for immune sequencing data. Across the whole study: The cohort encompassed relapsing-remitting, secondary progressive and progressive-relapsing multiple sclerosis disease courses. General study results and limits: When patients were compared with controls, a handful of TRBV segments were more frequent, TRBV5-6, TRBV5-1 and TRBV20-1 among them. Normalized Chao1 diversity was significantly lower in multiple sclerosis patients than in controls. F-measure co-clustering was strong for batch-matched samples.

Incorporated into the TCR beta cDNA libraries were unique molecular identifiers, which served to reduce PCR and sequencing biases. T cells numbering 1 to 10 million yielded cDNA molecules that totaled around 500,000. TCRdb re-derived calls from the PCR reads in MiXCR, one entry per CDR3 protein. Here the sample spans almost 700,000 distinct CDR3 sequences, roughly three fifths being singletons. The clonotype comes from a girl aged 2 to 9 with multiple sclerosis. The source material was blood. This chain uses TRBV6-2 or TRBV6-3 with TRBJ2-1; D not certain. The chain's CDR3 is CASSYVPPKYNEQFF. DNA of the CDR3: TGTGCCAGCAGTTACGTCCCACCGAAATACAATGAGCAGTTCTTC.